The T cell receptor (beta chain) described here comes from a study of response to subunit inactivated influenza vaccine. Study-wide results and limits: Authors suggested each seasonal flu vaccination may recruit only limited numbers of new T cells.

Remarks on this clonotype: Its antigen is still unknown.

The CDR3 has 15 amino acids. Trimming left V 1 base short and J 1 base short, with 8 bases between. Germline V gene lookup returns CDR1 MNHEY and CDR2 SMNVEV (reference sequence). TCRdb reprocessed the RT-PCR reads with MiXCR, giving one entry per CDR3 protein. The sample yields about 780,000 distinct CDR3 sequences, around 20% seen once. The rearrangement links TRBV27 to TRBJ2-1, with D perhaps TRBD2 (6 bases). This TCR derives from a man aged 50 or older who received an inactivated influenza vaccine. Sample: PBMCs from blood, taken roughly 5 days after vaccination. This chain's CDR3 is CASSLFGRSYNEQFF. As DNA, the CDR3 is TGTGCCAGCAGTTTATTCGGGAGATCCTACAATGAGCAGTTCTTC.